This T cell receptor beta chain was obtained from a study of cytomegalovirus exposure and HLA in healthy donors. This cohort consisted of healthy bone marrow donors. The PCR ran on 60 Vbeta and 13 Jbeta primers. Profiled with immunoSEQ multiplex PCR; TCRdb holds only in-frame clones, not every one. The table records roughly 72,000 clones, around 69% of them present only once. The CDR3 totals 16 residues. V lost 0 bases and J 1 base, leaving 10 bases between the germline ends. CDR1 MNHEY and CDR2 SMNVEV come from the germline V gene (reference sequence). Findings and caveats of the study: A prior analysis recorded that most TCR beta V segments were productive about 90% or about 30% of the time. TCR beta V- and J-gene trimming, according to a later analysis, was linked to a missense DCLRE1C variant.

Details on this clone: Its antigen is as yet unknown.

Sequenced material: PBMCs. The chain joins TRBV27 to TRBJ2-4; D gene uncertain. The receptor was derived from a human donor in good health. CDR3 protein: CASSLSRSSAKNIQYF. In DNA, the CDR3 is TGTGCCAGCAGTTTATCCCGGTCCTCGGCCAAAAACATTCAGTACTTC.